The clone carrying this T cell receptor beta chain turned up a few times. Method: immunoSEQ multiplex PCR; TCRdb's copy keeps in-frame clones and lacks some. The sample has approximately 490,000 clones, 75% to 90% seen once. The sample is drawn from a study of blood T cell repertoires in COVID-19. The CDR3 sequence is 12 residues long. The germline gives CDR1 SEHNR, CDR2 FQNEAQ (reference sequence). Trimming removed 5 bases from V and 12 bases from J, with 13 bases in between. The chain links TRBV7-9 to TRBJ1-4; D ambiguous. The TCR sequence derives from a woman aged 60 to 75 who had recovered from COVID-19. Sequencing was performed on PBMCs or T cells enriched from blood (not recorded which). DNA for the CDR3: TGTGCCAGCAGCCCCCATCTTGGGCAACTGTTTTTT. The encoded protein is CASSPHLGQLFF.